The clone carrying this T cell receptor (beta chain) has just a few counts. Each CDR3 protein gets one entry after TCRdb re-called the 5' RACE reads with MiXCR. The data hold around 77,000 distinct CDR3 sequences, with roughly 12% observed a single time. V was trimmed by 3 bases and J by 6 bases, leaving 6 bases between them. CDR1 and CDR2 (germline): SGHDN, FVKESK. The CDR3 contains 11 residues. This sample stems from a study of early T cells in non-severe SARS-CoV-2 infection. V gene TRBV14 combines with J gene TRBJ2-7; D tentatively fits TRBD1 or TRBD2 (5 bases each). This TCR was recovered from an adult who was a healthcare worker with PCR-confirmed SARS-CoV-2 infection or an uninfected control (not recorded which). The donor label of this sample is uncertain. The sample here was whole blood, taken at baseline. The CDR3 protein is CASSHGTEQYF. DNA for the CDR3: TGTGCCAGCAGCCACGGGACCGAGCAGTACTTC.